One sample yielded the 22 T cell receptor beta chains listed below, sequenced in a study of T cells in Graves' hyperthyroidism and ophthalmopathy. Researchers took RNA transcripts and amplified the TCR beta CDR3 regions from them. HTBI primers were used for first-round RT-PCR of the TCR CDR3. TCRdb re-analysed the multiplex PCR reads in MiXCR, keeping a single row per CDR3 protein. The sample has 350,000 to 400,000 distinct CDR3 sequences; less than 20% are singletons. Sequenced sample: blood. The receptors were gathered from a man aged 18 to 35 with Graves' ophthalmopathy.

This clonotype has just a few counts. J is TRBJ1-1 and V is TRBV7-6; possible D gene TRBD1, 6 bases. Germline V gene lookup returns CDR1 SGHVS and CDR2 FNYEAQ. V lost 5 bases and J lost 3, with 16 bases in between. CDR3 length equals 15 residues. CDR3 loop: CASSMDREGDTEAFF. The CDR3 DNA reads as TGTGCCAGCAGCATGGACAGAGAGGGGGACACTGAAGCTTTCTTT.

In this sample, this clonotype turned up many times. This chain uses TRBV5-1 with TRBJ1-2; D unclear. V was cut by 7 bases and J by 2 bases, with 15 bases left in between. From germline, CDR1 is SGHRS and CDR2 YFSETQ. This CDR3 region has 14 residues. CDR3 loop: CASSLESGNYGYTF. In nucleotides, the CDR3 is TGCGCCAGCTCCTTGGAGAGCGGAAACTATGGCTACACCTTC.

This clonotype has a handful of counts. The chain employs TRBV19 and TRBJ1-2; D is unclear. Trimming took 6 bases from V and 3 from J, leaving 14 bases between them. The CDR3 sequence is 14 residues long. Germline-derived CDR1 and CDR2 are LNHDA and SQIVND (reference sequence). CDR3 in DNA: TGTGCCAGTAGCCCCTCCCATCGCGACTATGGCTACACCTTC. It encodes CASSPSHRDYGYTF.

The sample holds many counts of this clonotype. The chain is built from TRBV27 and TRBJ2-3; D gene unclear. V lost 8 bases to trimming and J lost 3 bases, with 15 bases between them. This CDR3 comprises 14 residues. Per germline, CDR1 MNHEY and CDR2 SMNVEV (reference sequence). The CDR3 DNA reads as TGTGCCAGCGGGGAACAAGTCGGGACAGATACGCAGTATTTT. This codes for CASGEQVGTDTQYF.

There are many counts of this clonotype. CDR3 nucleotide sequence: TGTGCCAGCAGTTTCCCCGCGACAGGGGTTTACACCTTC. Translating gives CASSFPATGVYTF. This chain connects TRBV28 to TRBJ1-2, with 8 bases identical to TRBD1. Germline trimming cut 3 bases from V and 11 bases from J; bases unmatched to any gene: 8. The CDR3 loop spans 13 amino acids. Germline V CDR1 and CDR2: MDHEN, SYDVKM.

This clonotype came up many times. The gene calls are TRBV7-8 and TRBJ2-5, with no clear D. Germline V gene lookup returns CDR1 SGHVS and CDR2 FQNEAQ. The V end was cut by 8 bases, the J end by 3 bases, with 13 bases between. The CDR3 extends over 13 amino acids. CDR3: CASRVLREETQYF. In nucleotides, the CDR3 is TGTGCCAGCCGAGTATTAAGGGAAGAGACCCAGTACTTC.

This clonotype was seen at least ten times. The V call is TRBV28, the J call TRBJ1-5; D unclear. Trimming took off 3 bases at V and 4 bases at J, with 10 bases between the two ends. This CDR3 is built from 14 residues. Germline lookup yields CDR1 MDHEN and CDR2 SYDVKM. Here the CDR3 reads CASSLGQANQPQHF. CDR3 bases: TGTGCCAGCAGTTTGGGTCAGGCGAATCAGCCCCAGCATTTT.

This clonotype has a count of ten or more. The gene calls are TRBV7-8 and TRBJ2-7, with no clear D. The germline V gene encodes CDR1 SGHVS and CDR2 FQNEAQ. The germline V and J ends were trimmed by 0 bases and 3 bases, with 18 bases remaining between them. The length of the CDR3 is 17 residues. CDR3 sequence: CASSLAPRQSAGYEQYF. In DNA, the CDR3 is TGTGCCAGCAGCTTAGCCCCCCGACAAAGCGCCGGCTACGAGCAGTACTTC.

The chain couples TRBV3-1 to TRBJ2-1; D not certain. V dropped 7 bases and J dropped 6 bases, with 7 bases sitting between them. Germline CDR1 reads LGHDT; CDR2 reads YNNKEL (reference sequence). This CDR3 contains 11 residues. The CDR3, as DNA: TGTGCCAGCAATGGGGTCAATGAGCAGTTCTTC. Protein: CASNGVNEQFF.

This clonotype was recorded many times. The chain joins TRBV29-1 to TRBJ2-5; D is possibly TRBD1 or TRBD2 (6 bases each). The germline V gene encodes CDR1 SQVTM and CDR2 ANQGSEA. V was cut by 2 bases and J by 5 bases, with 15 bases left in between. The CDR3 runs to 14 residues. This CDR3 is CSVEMGGVGETQYF. CDR3 nucleotide sequence: TGCAGCGTTGAAATGGGGGGCGTGGGGGAGACCCAGTACTTC. Complete variable domain (other parts from reference TRBV29-1 and TRBJ2-5): SAVISQKPSRDICQRGTSLTIQCQVDSQVTMMFWYRQQPGQSLTLIATANQGSEATYESGFVIDKFPISRPNLTFSTLTVSNMSPEDSSIYLCSVEMGGVGETQYFGPGTRLLVL.

In regard to this clonotype: A much larger clone differs from this one at a single base, so this may be a read error. This chain uses TRBV7-3 with TRBJ2-7, with 9 bases fitting TRBD1. The CDR3 is 15 residues long. V dropped 1 base and J dropped 1; count of bases not matched to a gene: 2. CDR1 SGHTA and CDR2 FQGTGA come from the germline V gene. CDR3 sequence (DNA): TGTGCCAGCAGCTTAATCGGGACAGGGTCCTACGAGCAGTACTTC. It is translated as CASSLIGTGSYEQYF. Looking up the rest from reference TRBV7-3 and TRBJ2-7 gives the full variable domain: GAGVSQTPSNKVTEKGKYVELRCDPISGHTALYWYRQSLGQGPEFLIYFQGTGAADDSGLPNDRFFAVRPEGSVSTLKIQRTERGDSAVYLCASSLIGTGSYEQYFGPGTRLTVT.

The chain carries TRBV9 and TRBJ1-2, with 11 bases lining up with TRBD1. This CDR3 region has 17 residues. Germline V lookup: CDR1 SGDLS, CDR2 YYNGEE. Trimming at V came to 4 bases and at J to 2 bases, leaving 10 bases not matched to a gene. The DNA for the CDR3 is TGTGCCAGCAGCCCCACCAGGGACAGGGGGTCCAACTATGGCTACACCTTC. It specifies CASSPTRDRGSNYGYTF.

This clonotype was recorded at least ten times. The CDR3 loop reads CASTTLPYRGQPQHF. In nucleotides, the CDR3 is TGTGCCAGCACCACACTGCCCTACCGGGGTCAGCCCCAGCATTTT. This chain connects TRBV27 to TRBJ1-5, with D hard to call. Trimming took off 7 bases at V and 6 bases at J, with 19 bases between the two ends. The CDR3 is 15 amino acids. Per the germline V gene, CDR1 is MNHEY and CDR2 is SMNVEV (reference sequence).

V is TRBV9 and J is TRBJ1-1, with a weak D call TRBD1 (5 bases). CDR1 and CDR2 (germline): SGDLS, YYNGEE. V was trimmed by 0 bases and J by 4 bases, leaving 10 bases between them. The CDR3 sequence is 14 residues long. CDR3 loop: CASSVARGFTEAFF. DNA for the CDR3: TGTGCCAGCAGCGTAGCTCGGGGGTTCACTGAAGCTTTCTTT.

The sample holds many counts of this clonotype. The chain is built from TRBV9 and TRBJ2-3; D tentatively fits TRBD1 or TRBD2 (5 bases each). CDR3 size: 13 residues. Germline assignment: CDR1 SGDLS and CDR2 YYNGEE. Trimming took off 1 base at V and 9 bases at J, with 12 bases between the two ends. Here the CDR3 DNA reads TGTGCCAGCAGCGTAACCTGGGACGAGACGCAGTATTTT. This codes for CASSVTWDETQYF. Looking up the rest from reference TRBV9 and TRBJ2-3 gives the full variable domain: DSGVTQTPKHLITATGQRVTLRCSPRSGDLSVYWYQQSLDQGLQFLIQYYNGEERAKGNILERFSAQQFPDLHSELNLSSLELGDSALYFCASSVTWDETQYFGPGTRLTVL.

Ten or more counts support this clonotype. The chain links TRBV20-1 to TRBJ1-1; D not resolved. CDR3 length equals 12 residues. Trimming removed 5 bases from V and 7 bases from J, with 14 bases in between. Germline CDR1 is DFQATT and CDR2 is SNEGSKA (reference sequence). CDR3 nucleotide sequence: TGCAGTGCTCCCCCAGGAGGTGGTGAAGCTTTCTTT. Translation gives CSAPPGGGEAFF.

This clonotype was seen at least ten times. This chain joins TRBV7-9 and TRBJ1-6; 11 nucleotides line up with TRBD1. The CDR3 loop spans 12 amino acids. Unmatched junction bases numbered 2, after V lost 5 bases and J lost 14 bases. Per germline, CDR1 SEHNR and CDR2 FQNEAQ (reference sequence). The CDR3, as DNA: TGTGCCAGCAGCGGACAGGGGGCGTCCCTCCACTTT. Residues: CASSGQGASLHF.

This clonotype was counted many times. The chain employs TRBV2 and TRBJ1-1, with D possibly being TRBD1 (6 bases). CDR1 is SNHLY and CDR2 is FYNNEI in the germline V gene. There are 15 residues in the CDR3. Trimming took off 4 bases at V and 1 base at J, with 13 bases between the two ends. The CDR3 coding sequence is TGTGCCAGCAGTGGGAGACAGGACCAGAACACTGAAGCTTTCTTT. It codes for CASSGRQDQNTEAFF. The full variable domain, rest sourced from reference TRBV2 and TRBJ1-1, is EPEVTQTPSHQVTQMGQEVILRCVPISNHLYFYWYRQILGQKVEFLVSFYNNEISEKSEIFDDQFSVERPDGSNFTLKIRSTKLEDSAMYFCASSGRQDQNTEAFFGQGTRLTVV.

This clonotype showed up many times. The chain uses TRBV20-1 and TRBJ2-5; D gene uncertain. The V end lost 2 bases, the J end lost 3 bases, and 4 bases lay between the germline ends. The CDR3 has 11 residues. Germline V lookup: CDR1 DFQATT, CDR2 SNEGSKA (reference sequence). The CDR3 nucleotides read TGCAGTGCTAGACTAAAAGAGACCCAGTACTTC. As protein: CSARLKETQYF.

This clonotype has a count of ten or more. The chain joins TRBV3-1 to TRBJ2-2; a possible D gene is TRBD2 (5 bases). The germline V gene encodes CDR1 LGHDT and CDR2 YNNKEL (reference sequence). The CDR3 length is 12 residues. Trimming took off 5 bases at V and 6 bases at J, with 7 bases between the two ends. The CDR3 region has the DNA TGTGCCAGCAGCGGTAGCGCCGGGGAGCTGTTTTTT. This gives the protein CASSGSAGELFF. Supplemented by reference TRBV3-1 and TRBJ2-2, the full variable domain reads DTAVSQTPKYLVTQMGNDKSIKCEQNLGHDTMYWYKQDSKKFLKIMFSYNNKELIINETVPNRFSPKSPDKAHLNLHINSLELGDSAVYFCASSGSAGELFFGEGSRLTVL.

The table lists this clonotype with many counts. This rearrangement joins TRBV7-9 to TRBJ2-7; 9 bases fit TRBD1. This CDR3 region has 15 residues. With 5 bases clipped from V and 4 bases from J, the junction kept 9 bases outside the gene matches. Germline CDR1 and CDR2: SEHNR and FQNEAQ (reference sequence). CDR3 nucleotides: TGTGCCAGCAGCCCCTGGACAGGGGTCCCTTACGAGCAGTACTTC. Residues: CASSPWTGVPYEQYF. Based on the CDR3 plus reference TRBV7-9 and TRBJ2-7, the full variable domain is DTGVSQNPRHKITKRGQNVTFRCDPISEHNRLYWYRQTLGQGPEFLTYFQNEAQLEKSRLLSDRFSAERPKGSFSTLEIQRTEQGDSAMYLCASSPWTGVPYEQYFGPGTRLTVT.

This clonotype appeared many times. The chain is built from TRBV6-1 and TRBJ1-2; D gene ambiguous. CDR3 length: 10 amino acids. Trimming left V 6 bases short and J 3 bases short, with 2 bases between. Germline loops: CDR1 MNHNS, CDR2 SASEGT. The CDR3 nucleotides are TGTGCCAGCAGCCACTATGGCTACACCTTC. Protein sequence: CASSHYGYTF.